The source of this T cell receptor beta chain is a study of beta chain features in type 1 diabetes. Study-wide findings and caveats: Shorter TCRB CDR3s, moderately but significantly so, marked every one of the four CD4+ subsets in Type 1 diabetes patients.

Expressed TCRB transcripts were sequenced, since all the RNA that had been isolated was reverse transcribed. Sequencing was performed with immunoSEQ multiplex PCR; in TCRdb, only in-frame clones are kept and a portion is missing. The data contain approximately 250,000 clones, about a tenth of them singletons. Concerning this clone: No antigen is known for it.

The specimen sequenced was naive CD4+ T cells from blood. This clonotype was sampled from a man younger than 40 with type 1 diabetes.

DNA for the CDR3: TGTGCCAGCAGCGCGCAGGGGTACGAGCAGTACTTC. It codes for CASSAQGYEQYF. The V call is TRBV11-1, the J call TRBJ2-7, with a weak D call TRBD1 (6 bases). The ends were cut back, 5 bases at V and 4 bases at J, with 9 bases in the middle. CDR3 size: 12 residues. The V gene's germline CDR1 is SGHAT and CDR2 FQDESV (reference sequence).